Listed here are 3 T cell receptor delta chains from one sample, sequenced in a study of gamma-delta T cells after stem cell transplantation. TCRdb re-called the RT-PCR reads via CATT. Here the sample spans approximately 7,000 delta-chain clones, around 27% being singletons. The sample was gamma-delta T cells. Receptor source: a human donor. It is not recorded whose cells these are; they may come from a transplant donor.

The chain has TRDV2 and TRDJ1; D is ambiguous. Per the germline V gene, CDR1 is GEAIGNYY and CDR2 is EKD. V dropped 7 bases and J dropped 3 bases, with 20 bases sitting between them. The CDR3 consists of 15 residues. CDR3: CACKHLNPGADKLIF. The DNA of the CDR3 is TGTGCCTGCAAACATTTAAACCCGGGCGCCGATAAACTCATCTTT.

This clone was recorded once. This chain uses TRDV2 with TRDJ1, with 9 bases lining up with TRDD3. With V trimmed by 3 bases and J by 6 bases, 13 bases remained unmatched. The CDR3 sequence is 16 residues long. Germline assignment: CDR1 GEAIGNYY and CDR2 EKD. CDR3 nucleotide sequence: TGTGCCTGTGACCCTCTGGGGGATGGGAGAGGAAATAAACTCATCTTT. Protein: CACDPLGDGRGNKLIF.

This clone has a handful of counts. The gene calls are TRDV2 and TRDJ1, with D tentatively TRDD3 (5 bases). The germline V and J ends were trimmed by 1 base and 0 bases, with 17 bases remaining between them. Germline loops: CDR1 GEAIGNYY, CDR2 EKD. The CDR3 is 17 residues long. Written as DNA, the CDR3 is TGTGCCTGTGACACGGTCAGGATGGATGGGGACACCGATAAACTCATCTTT. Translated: CACDTVRMDGDTDKLIF.